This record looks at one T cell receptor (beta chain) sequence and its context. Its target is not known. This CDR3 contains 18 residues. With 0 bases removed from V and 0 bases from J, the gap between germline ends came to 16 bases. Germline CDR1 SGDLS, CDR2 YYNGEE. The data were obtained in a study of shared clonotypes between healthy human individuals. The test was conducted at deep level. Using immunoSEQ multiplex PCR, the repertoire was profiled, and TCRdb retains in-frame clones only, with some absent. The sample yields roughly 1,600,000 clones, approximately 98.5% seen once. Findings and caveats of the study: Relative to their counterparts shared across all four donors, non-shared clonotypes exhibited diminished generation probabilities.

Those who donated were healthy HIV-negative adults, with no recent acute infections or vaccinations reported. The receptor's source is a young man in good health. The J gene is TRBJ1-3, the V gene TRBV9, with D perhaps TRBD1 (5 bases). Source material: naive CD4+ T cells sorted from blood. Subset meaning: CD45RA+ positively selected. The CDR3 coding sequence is TGTGCCAGCAGCGTAGACTTTAGGGGCCTGAGCTCTGGAAACACCATATATTTT. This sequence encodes CASSVDFRGLSSGNTIYF.